Sequencing of this T cell receptor beta chain was carried out in a study of cytomegalovirus exposure and HLA in healthy donors. Points from the study as a whole: It was approximately 150 TCR beta chains that were listed as cytomegalovirus-associated.

Remarks on this clone: Antigen: not known.

The PCR was carried out with 60 Vbeta primers and 13 Jbeta primers. The protocol was immunoSEQ multiplex PCR, while the TCRdb copy is restricted to in-frame clones and leaves out a portion. The data contain under 150,000 clones, around three quarters of them seen just once; the ten biggest clones take up approximately 1.7%. The length of the CDR3 is 17 residues. Losses at the gene ends were 2 bases for V and 5 bases for J; bases not matched to a gene: 6. The sequence was collected from a woman aged 45-60 years in good health and CMV-seronegative. The sequenced sample was PBMCs. This chain uses TRBV23-1 with TRBJ2-1; 13 nucleotides match TRBD2. TRBV23-1 is annotated as an ORF whose role is uncertain. The CDR3 sequence: CASSQPGTSGTHNEQFF. CDR3 nucleotide sequence: TGCGCCAGCAGTCAACCAGGGACTAGCGGGACTCACAATGAGCAGTTCTTC.